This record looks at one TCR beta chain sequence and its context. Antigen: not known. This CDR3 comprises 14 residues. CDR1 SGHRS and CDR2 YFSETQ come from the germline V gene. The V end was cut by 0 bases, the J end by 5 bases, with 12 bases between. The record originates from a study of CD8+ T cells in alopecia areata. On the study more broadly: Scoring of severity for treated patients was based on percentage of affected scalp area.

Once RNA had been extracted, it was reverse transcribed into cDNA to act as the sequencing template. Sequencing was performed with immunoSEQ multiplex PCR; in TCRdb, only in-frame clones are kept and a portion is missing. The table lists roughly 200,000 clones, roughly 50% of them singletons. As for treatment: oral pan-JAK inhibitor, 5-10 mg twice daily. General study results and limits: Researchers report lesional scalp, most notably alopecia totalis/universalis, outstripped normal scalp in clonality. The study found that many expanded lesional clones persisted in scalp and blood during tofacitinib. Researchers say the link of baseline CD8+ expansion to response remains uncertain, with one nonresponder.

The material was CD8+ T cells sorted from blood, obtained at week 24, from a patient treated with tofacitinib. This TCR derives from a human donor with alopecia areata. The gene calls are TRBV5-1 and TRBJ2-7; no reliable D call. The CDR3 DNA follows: TGCGCCAGCAGCTTGGGGGGTTTGACGAACGAGCAGTACTTC. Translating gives CASSLGGLTNEQYF.